The 9 T cell receptor beta chains reported below all come from one sample, sequenced in a study of blood T cell repertoires in COVID-19. The protocol was immunoSEQ multiplex PCR, while the TCRdb copy is restricted to in-frame clones and leaves out a portion. The sample includes approximately 440,000 clones, 90% of them seen just once. Material for sequencing was PBMCs or T cells enriched from blood (not recorded which). Receptors were obtained from a man aged 18-30 years who had recovered from COVID-19.

The rearrangement uses TRBV10-2 and TRBJ2-7; possible D gene TRBD1, 6 bases. The CDR3 loop spans 14 amino acids. Germline CDR1 and CDR2: WSHSY and SAAADI. V lost 7 bases and J lost 3, with 16 bases in between. CDR3 sequence (DNA): TGCGCCAGCAAACAATCTCAGGGGTTCTACGAGCAGTACTTC. This translates into CASKQSQGFYEQYF.

DNA of the CDR3: TGTGCCAGCAGCTCTAACAGGCCCCTAGATCAGCCCCAGCATTTT. Encoded protein: CASSSNRPLDQPQHF. The rearrangement joins TRBV7-8 to TRBJ1-5, with D possibly being TRBD1 (5 bases). Per germline, CDR1 SGHVS and CDR2 FQNEAQ. V dropped 4 bases and J dropped 5 bases, with 15 bases sitting between them. The CDR3 loop spans 15 amino acids.

The chain's CDR3 is CASRSRGHISNQPQHF. The CDR3, as DNA: TGTGCCAGCAGAAGTCGGGGACATATTAGCAATCAGCCCCAGCATTTT. The V gene is TRBV2, the J gene TRBJ1-5; maybe TRBD1 (6 bases). Germline V gene data show CDR1 as SNHLY and CDR2 as FYNNEI. V shed 6 bases and J shed 0 bases, with 15 bases lying between them. CDR3 size: 16 residues.

The J gene is TRBJ2-1, the V gene TRBV4-2; 9 bases are a match to TRBD2. V shed 4 bases, J shed 5 bases, and the junction held 6 bases outside the gene matches. CDR1 is LGHNA, CDR2 YNFKEQ, per germline. The CDR3 is 15 residues long. In DNA form, the CDR3 reads TGTGCCAGCAGCCCCTGGACTAGCGATAACAATGAGCAGTTCTTC. Its translation: CASSPWTSDNNEQFF.

This clone was observed a single time. The chain links TRBV19 to TRBJ1-2; tentative D call: TRBD1 (6 bases). This CDR3 is built from 14 residues. V dropped 10 bases and J dropped 5 bases, with 20 bases sitting between them. The germline CDR1 and CDR2 sequences are LNHDA and SQIVND (reference sequence). CDR3 coding DNA: TGTGCCACCTCACAGGACAGCGCCAAATATGGCTACACCTTC. Translating it yields CATSQDSAKYGYTF. Full variable domain (outside the CDR3, taken from reference TRBV19 and TRBJ1-2): DGGITQSPKYLFRKEGQNVTLSCEQNLNHDAMYWYRQDPGQGLRLIYYSQIVNDFQKGDIAEGYSVSREKKESFPLTVTSAQKNPTAFYLCATSQDSAKYGYTFGSGTRLTVV.

This clone was observed a few times. The chain uses TRBV2 and TRBJ1-2, with TRBD1 identical over 7 bases. The CDR3 spans 13 residues. V gave up 5 bases and J gave up 8 bases; unmatched junction bases: 8. From germline, CDR1 is SNHLY and CDR2 FYNNEI. CDR3 DNA: TGTGCCAGCAGTATACTTGACAGGGACGGCTACACCTTC. This translates into CASSILDRDGYTF.

The chain couples TRBV5-5 to TRBJ1-5; the match to TRBD1 covers 9 bases. Germline CDR1 SGHKS, CDR2 YYEKEE (reference sequence). V lost 3 bases to trimming and J lost 0 bases; unmatched junction nucleotides: 10. The CDR3 has 18 amino acids. The CDR3 region is CASSSGQGRGYSNQPQHF. The CDR3, as DNA: TGTGCCAGCAGCTCGGGACAGGGTAGGGGTTATAGCAATCAGCCCCAGCATTTT.

V is TRBV27 and J is TRBJ1-4; 7 bases agree with TRBD1. Trimming removed 10 bases from V and 6 bases from J; junction bases left unmatched: 8. From germline, CDR1 is MNHEY and CDR2 SMNVEV (reference sequence). The CDR3 is 13 residues long. This chain's CDR3 is CATGGGADEKLFF. CDR3 DNA: TGTGCCACCGGAGGGGGCGCCGATGAAAAACTGTTTTTT.

The sample holds one count of this clone. The chain links TRBV27 to TRBJ1-6, with D perhaps matching TRBD1 (6 bases). Germline V gene data show CDR1 as MNHEY and CDR2 as SMNVEV (reference sequence). The CDR3 has 13 amino acids. V lost 2 bases and J 12 bases, leaving 11 bases between the germline ends. CDR3 nucleotides: TGTGCCAGCAGTTTACAACAGGGAGAACCCCTCCACTTT. The encoded protein is CASSLQQGEPLHF.